This passage covers 21 T cell receptor beta chains from one sample sequenced in a study of tumor-infiltrating T cells and Merkel cell polyomavirus. Study background: The study examined CD8+ T cells specific for the Merkel cell polyomavirus KLL epitope.

Clones were read by immunoSEQ multiplex PCR, and TCRdb kept only the in-frame ones, dropping some. Altogether over 20,000 clones are present, approximately 90% being singletons, with the ten largest covering around 2.7%. Immunohistochemistry showed robust Merkel cell polyomavirus Large T antigen staining in every patient's tumor. Material: lymph node tissue. The source is a man in his forties or fifties with Merkel cell carcinoma.

This clone was seen more than once but under ten times. The rearrangement uses TRBV6-5 and TRBJ1-6; D remains unclear. The CDR3 extends over 12 amino acids. CDR1 and CDR2 from the germline V gene are MNHEY and SVGAGI. V lost 5 bases to trimming and J lost 8 bases, with 7 bases between them. CDR3 in amino acids: CASSELHSPLHF. CDR3 in DNA: TGTGCCAGCAGTGAACTACATTCACCCCTCCACTTT.

The CDR3 DNA follows: TGTGCCAGCAGTAAGACAGGATCGGGAGAGCAGTACTTC. This gives the protein CASSKTGSGEQYF. This chain joins TRBV6-4 and TRBJ2-7, with D tentatively TRBD1 (6 bases). This CDR3 comprises 13 residues. Germline values: CDR1 MRHNA, CDR2 SNTAGT. V gave up 5 bases and J gave up 7 bases, with 15 bases separating them.

The chain is built from TRBV19 and TRBJ1-1, with 9 bases matching TRBD1. CDR1 and CDR2 (germline): LNHDA, SQIVND (reference sequence). The CDR3 sequence is 16 residues long. The V segment lost 7 bases and the J segment 6 bases; nucleotides outside the gene matches: 15. The CDR3 DNA reads as TGTGCCAGTAATTCCGGGACAGGGCCTCAGAGGCCTGAAGCTTTCTTT. It codes for CASNSGTGPQRPEAFF.

The chain is built from TRBV11-3 and TRBJ2-5, with D unclear. This CDR3 comprises 13 residues. Trimming took off 2 bases at V and 2 bases at J, with 6 bases between the two ends. The germline gives CDR1 SGHNT, CDR2 YENEEA. This CDR3 reads CASSLRVQETQYF. The CDR3 DNA reads as TGTGCCAGCAGCTTAAGAGTTCAAGAGACCCAGTACTTC.

This rearrangement joins TRBV29-1 to TRBJ2-1; possibly TRBD2 for D (6 bases). CDR1 is SQVTM, CDR2 ANQGSEA, per germline. Trimming cost V 6 bases and J 8 bases, with 17 bases left between them. The CDR3 contains 13 residues. The CDR3 DNA reads TGCAGCGTGCAGACTGGACTATTCGATGAGCAGTTCTTC. Translated: CSVQTGLFDEQFF.

DNA of the CDR3: TGTGCCAGCAGCGCGGCGGGGGGTAATTCACCCCTCCACTTT. Protein product: CASSAAGGNSPLHF. V gene TRBV11-2 combines with J gene TRBJ1-6, with a tentative D call TRBD1 (5 bases). CDR3 size: 14 residues. V was clipped by 5 bases and J by 6 bases, with 11 bases between them. Germline lookup yields CDR1 SGHAT and CDR2 FQNNGV. The variable domain in full, completed from reference TRBV11-2 and TRBJ1-6, reads EAGVAQSPRYKIIEKRQSVAFWCNPISGHATLYWYQQILGQGPKLLIQFQNNGVVDDSQLPKDRFSAERLKGVDSTLKIQPAKLEDSAVYLCASSAAGGNSPLHFGNGTRLTVT.

This clone was seen a single time. The gene calls are TRBV28 and TRBJ2-3; D is uncertain. Germline CDR1 reads MDHEN; CDR2 reads SYDVKM. This CDR3 spans 12 amino acids. With 2 bases removed from V and 8 bases from J, the gap between germline ends came to 8 bases. CDR3: CASSLSERTQYF. CDR3 DNA: TGTGCCAGCAGTTTAAGCGAACGTACGCAGTATTTT. The full variable domain, completed using reference TRBV28 and TRBJ2-3, is DVKVTQSSRYLVKRTGEKVFLECVQDMDHENMFWYRQDPGLGLRLIYFSYDVKMKEKGDIPEGYSVSREKKERFSLILESASTNQTSMYLCASSLSERTQYFGPGTRLTVL.

This sequence joins TRBV28 and TRBJ2-7, with 11 bases lining up with TRBD1. The CDR3 is 16 amino acids. Germline loops: CDR1 MDHEN, CDR2 SYDVKM. J was trimmed by 1 base and V by 3 bases; bases with no gene match: 5. CDR3 region: CASSFRGQGVSYEQYF. Written as DNA, the CDR3 is TGTGCCAGCAGTTTCAGGGGACAGGGGGTTTCCTACGAGCAGTACTTC.

This chain connects TRBV19 to TRBJ2-3; tentative D call: TRBD2 (5 bases). CDR3 size: 15 residues. Trimming cost V 3 bases and J 4 bases, with 14 bases left between them. Germline V gives CDR1 LNHDA, CDR2 SQIVND (reference sequence). CDR3 residues: CASSIRMNGADTQYF. CDR3 bases: TGTGCCAGTAGTATTCGGATGAACGGGGCAGATACGCAGTATTTT.

The chain is built from TRBV5-4 and TRBJ1-3; no definite D call. From germline, CDR1 is SGHNT and CDR2 YYREEE (reference sequence). The germline V and J ends were trimmed by 4 bases and 7 bases, with 15 bases remaining between them. The CDR3 spans 14 residues. The CDR3 nucleotides are TGTGCCAGCAGCAAGGACTACCCCGGGAACACCATATATTTT. This encodes CASSKDYPGNTIYF.

The chain links TRBV6-1 to TRBJ1-2; D is possibly TRBD1 (6 bases). Germline V gene lookup returns CDR1 MNHNS and CDR2 SASEGT. This CDR3 is built from 13 residues. V was clipped by 5 bases and J by 4 bases, with 11 bases between them. The CDR3 here is CASSFGQSYGYTF. For the CDR3, the DNA is TGTGCCAGCAGTTTTGGACAGAGCTATGGCTACACCTTC.

V is TRBV19 and J is TRBJ1-5; 9 bases map to TRBD1. CDR1 is LNHDA, CDR2 SQIVND, per germline (reference sequence). V was pared by 6 bases and J by 2 bases, with 2 bases of the junction left unmatched. This CDR3 is built from 14 residues. CDR3: CASSRDRGNQPQHF. The CDR3 DNA sequence: TGTGCCAGTAGCCGGGACAGGGGCAATCAGCCCCAGCATTTT.

V usage is TRBV21-1 and J usage is TRBJ2-7; the table's D gene call, TRBD1, was not cross checked with the DNA. TRBV21-1 has pseudogene status. This CDR3 comprises 15 residues. Here the CDR3 DNA reads TGTGCCAGCAGCAAAGAGCACCTCAGGGGCCACGAGCAGTACTTC. It codes for CASSKEHLRGHEQYF.

This clone was detected once. The J gene is TRBJ1-2, the V gene TRBV19; D is ambiguous. The CDR3 has 12 amino acids. The germline gives CDR1 LNHDA, CDR2 SQIVND (reference sequence). V lost 5 bases and J lost 3, with 7 bases in between. The CDR3 region is CASSRADYGYTF. The CDR3 region has the DNA TGTGCCAGTAGTCGTGCAGACTATGGCTACACCTTC.

The chain joins TRBV25-1 to TRBJ2-3, with a weak D call TRBD2 (6 bases). The V end lost 0 bases, the J end lost 4 bases, and 8 bases lay between the germline ends. This CDR3 has 14 amino acids. Germline values: CDR1 MGHDK, CDR2 SYGVNS. The CDR3 protein is CASSEYASADTQYF. As DNA, the CDR3 is TGTGCCAGCAGTGAATACGCTAGCGCAGATACGCAGTATTTT.

J is TRBJ1-6 and V is TRBV30; D is perhaps TRBD1 (5 bases). This CDR3 comprises 12 residues. Trimming left V 7 bases short and J 9 bases short, with 13 bases between. The germline V gene has CDR1 GTSNPN and CDR2 SVGIG (reference sequence). For the CDR3, the DNA is TGTGCCTTTACGACAGTCGGTTCACCCCTCCACTTT. Translating it yields CAFTTVGSPLHF.

This clone was detected only a few times. The rearrangement joins TRBV30 to TRBJ1-2; the match to TRBD1 covers 7 bases. V shed 0 bases, J shed 6 bases, and the junction held 13 bases outside the gene matches. The CDR3 sequence is 16 residues long. CDR1 and CDR2 (germline): GTSNPN, SVGIG (reference sequence). CDR3 sequence: CAWSVSTGNGIDGYTF. For the CDR3, the DNA is TGTGCCTGGAGTGTATCGACAGGGAACGGTATCGATGGCTACACCTTC.

The rearrangement uses TRBV6-1 and TRBJ1-5, with TRBD1 identical over 10 bases. This CDR3 comprises 14 residues. The junction had 5 bases not matched to a gene; V was cut back by 7 bases and J by 5 bases. CDR1 and CDR2 (germline): MNHNS, SASEGT. This CDR3 is CASTYGTGDQPQHF. Here the CDR3 DNA reads TGTGCCAGCACTTACGGGACAGGGGATCAGCCCCAGCATTTT.

A few counts support this clone. Other DNA sequences in the same sample also yield this CDR3. The chain has TRBV10-3 and TRBJ2-5; 11 nucleotides match TRBD2. CDR1 ENHRY and CDR2 SYGVKD come from the germline V gene. The CDR3 runs 14 residues. V lost 6 bases, J lost 4 bases, and 4 bases stayed unmatched. CDR3 in amino acids: CAIRGTSGGETQYF. CDR3 nucleotides: TGTGCCATCAGGGGGACTAGCGGAGGAGAGACCCAGTACTTC.

This sequence joins TRBV30 and TRBJ2-7, with 7 bases identical to TRBD2. This CDR3 is built from 14 residues. Germline CDR1 GTSNPN, CDR2 SVGIG (reference sequence). The trim removed 5 bases at V and 5 bases at J, leaving 12 bases unmatched. The CDR3 here is CAWSVGGSSHEQYF. The DNA for the CDR3 is TGTGCCTGGTCGGTGGGCGGGAGCAGCCACGAGCAGTACTTC.

The chain links TRBV30 to TRBJ1-6; maybe TRBD1 (5 bases). CDR1 and CDR2 from the germline V gene are GTSNPN and SVGIG (reference sequence). Between the trimmed V and J ends, which lost 1 base and 9 bases, there was a span of 10 bases. The CDR3 length is 13 residues. This CDR3 reads CAWSARGFSPLHF. The CDR3 DNA sequence: TGTGCCTGGAGTGCCCGGGGGTTTTCACCCCTCCACTTT.